Detailed here is one T cell receptor beta chain. Authors' methods: Estimation of nucleated cell counts was performed using reference gene primer amplification. Libraries were prepared by immunoSEQ multiplex PCR; TCRdb keeps only in-frame clonotypes and omits some of them. Clonal size and the V and J genes are those of that table, whereas D and trimming came from the DNA. The data show 180,000 or so clones, around 80% seen once. Patients at the Seattle site were enrolled during active infection and followed longitudinally. CDR1 is LNHDA, CDR2 SQIVND, per germline (reference sequence). This CDR3 is built from 17 residues. V was clipped by 1 base and J by 0 bases, with 16 bases between them. These data belong to a study of blood T cell repertoires in COVID-19. On the study more broadly: COVID-19 samples collected from the United States, Italy and Spain covered acute and convalescent phases. PBMCs, B-cell-depleted T cells, or T cells provided the cDNA or gDNA that made up the material.

Sequenced sample: peripheral blood. The origin of this receptor is a woman in her thirties or forties with COVID-19, enrolled during active disease. This rearrangement joins TRBV19 to TRBJ2-7; D might be TRBD1 (5 bases). CDR3 sequence (DNA): TGTGCCAGTAGTATAGGCGCCCAGGGCCTTCTCTCCTACGAGCAGTACTTC. It encodes CASSIGAQGLLSYEQYF.